The clone carrying this T cell receptor (beta chain) was counted between two and nine times. Germline assignment: CDR1 MNHEY and CDR2 SVGAGI. The CDR3 extends over 19 amino acids. Losses at the gene ends were 0 bases for V and 3 bases for J; bases not matched to a gene: 17. With random hexamers, 0.5 to 1 ug RNA was reverse transcribed. Multiplex PCR with immunoSEQ amplified the TCR beta CDR3 across 54 Vbeta and 13 Jbeta. TCRdb re-analysed the immunoSEQ multiplex PCR reads in MiXCR, keeping a single row per CDR3 protein. The sample has 150,000 to 200,000 distinct CDR3 sequences, 92% seen once; the top ten hold approximately 0.075%. The data were taken from a study of CD8 T cells in Susac syndrome. Negative isolation was applied to CD8+ and CD4+ T cells, and FACS enrichment was applied to TEMRA cells.

The receptor's source is a human donor in good health. Source material: CD4+ T cells from PBMCs. V is TRBV6-5 and J is TRBJ2-7; the match to TRBD1 covers 7 bases. This chain's CDR3 is CASSYSLGQVLELGYEQYF. CDR3 nucleotides: TGTGCCAGCAGTTACTCGCTAGGACAGGTCCTCGAGTTAGGCTACGAGCAGTACTTC.